One T cell receptor (beta chain) is described in this entry. What it binds is unknown. These data originate in a study of T cell responses to AZD1222 COVID-19 vaccine. This table comes from immunoSEQ multiplex PCR, and its TCRdb copy is limited to in-frame clones, with some not included. The sample carries around 150,000 clones, almost 95% recorded once. This CDR3 has 17 residues. After removal of 6 bases from V and 4 bases from J, the junction contained 7 bases not matched to a gene. Germline V CDR1 and CDR2: SGHAT, FQNNGV. Findings and limits, study-wide: There were repertoire samples only from the period after the peak T cell response. An increase in Spike-specific TCR breadth and depth was observed after two AZD1222 doses. Per reports, nearly half of all spike-specific TCRs target regions that are unmutated in variants.

V and J are TRBV11-2 and TRBJ2-1; 15 nucleotides agree with TRBD2. The specimen comprised peripheral blood, sampled on day 0 of AZD1222 vaccination. The receptor was isolated from an adult in good health. The chain's CDR3 is CASSRTSGRVGYNEQFF. DNA of the CDR3: TGTGCCAGCAGTCGGACTAGCGGGAGGGTGGGGTACAATGAGCAGTTCTTC.